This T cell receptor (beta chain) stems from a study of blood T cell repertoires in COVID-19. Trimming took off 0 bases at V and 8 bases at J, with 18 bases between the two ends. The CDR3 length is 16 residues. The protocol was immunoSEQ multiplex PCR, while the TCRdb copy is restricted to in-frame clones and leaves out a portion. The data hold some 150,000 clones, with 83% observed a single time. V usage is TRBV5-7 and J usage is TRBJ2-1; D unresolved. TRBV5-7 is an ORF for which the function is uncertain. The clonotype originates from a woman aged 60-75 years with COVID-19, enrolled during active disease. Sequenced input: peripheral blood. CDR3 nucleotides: TGTGCCAGCAGCTTGGATCTGTCTTTTAGCAGCGATGAGCAGTTCTTC. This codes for CASSLDLSFSSDEQFF.